This T cell receptor beta chain was profiled in a study of T-cell reconstitution after alpha-beta-depleted transplantation in children. Unique molecular identifiers were built into the TCRbeta library. TCRdb re-called the PCR reads with MiXCR, one entry per CDR3 protein. The data hold some 830,000 distinct CDR3 sequences, with about 15% observed a single time. Regarding the study as a whole: It was reported that alpha-beta T cells came from several hundred expanded graft clones (about two months after transplant).

About this clonotype itself: The antigen remains unidentified.

CDR1 is SGHRS, CDR2 YFSETQ, per germline. This CDR3 is built from 12 residues. V lost 1 base, J lost 8 bases, and 9 bases lay in between. This TCR was recovered from a male patient younger than 18 who had a stem cell transplant for acute lymphoblastic leukemia, so the T cells may come from the graft donor. The starting material was PBMCs, mostly from graft donor cells, obtained 360 days after TCRalphabeta/CD19-depleted stem cell transplant. The rearrangement joins TRBV5-1 to TRBJ1-2; possibly TRBD1 for D (5 bases). DNA of the CDR3: TGCGCCAGCAGCTTGAACGCAGGGGGCTACACCTTC. This translates into CASSLNAGGYTF.